This entry lists 32 T cell receptor beta chains sequenced from one sample in a study of T cells after posttransplantation cyclophosphamide. Generated by immunoSEQ multiplex PCR, the TCRdb table keeps only in-frame clones and is missing some. This sample carries roughly 45,000 clones, none of them present only once. The sample was PBMCs. The receptors stem from a man aged 40-55 years in good health, CMV-negative, and a related stem cell transplant donor.

The gene calls are TRBV19 and TRBJ2-5; 7 nucleotides line up with TRBD2. The V gene end was trimmed by 0 bases and the J gene end by 11 bases; junction bases not matched to a gene: 12. The CDR3 has 15 amino acids. The V gene's germline CDR1 is LNHDA and CDR2 SQIVND (reference sequence). CDR3 in DNA: TGTGCCAGTAGTATAGATCGCGGGAGACTTCGGGAGCAGTACTTC. Translation: CASSIDRGRLREQYF.

This clone was seen ten or more times. V usage is TRBV28 and J usage is TRBJ2-6; a possible D gene is TRBD1 (6 bases). In germline, CDR1 is MDHEN, CDR2 SYDVKM. This CDR3 contains 17 residues. Trimming shortened V by 7 bases and J by 0 bases, and 16 bases separated the two germline ends. The CDR3 loop reads CASNAGGQYSGANVLTF. The CDR3 nucleotides read TGTGCCAGCAACGCTGGGGGCCAATACTCTGGGGCCAACGTCCTGACTTTC.

This clone was picked up many times. The chain employs TRBV6-1 and TRBJ2-7; 8 positions match TRBD1. CDR1 and CDR2 (germline): MNHNS, SASEGT. The J segment lost 4 bases and the V segment lost 5 bases, leaving 7 bases of the junction unmatched. The CDR3 has 14 residues. DNA of the CDR3: TGTGCCAGCAGTCTCCGACAGGGGATATACGAGCAGTACTTC. Amino acid sequence: CASSLRQGIYEQYF.

This clone was recorded many times. The gene calls are TRBV5-1 and TRBJ1-1, with D possibly TRBD1 on 5 matching bases. CDR1 and CDR2 (germline): SGHRS, YFSETQ. V was trimmed by 2 bases and J by 1 base, leaving 18 bases between them. CDR3 length: 17 residues. In DNA form, the CDR3 reads TGCGCCAGCAGCTTTTTGGGTACAGGCCCCGGGAACACTGAAGCTTTCTTT. This sequence encodes CASSFLGTGPGNTEAFF.

At least ten counts were recorded for this clone. This chain joins TRBV4-2 and TRBJ2-7; D ambiguous. This CDR3 is 14 amino acids long. CDR1 is LGHNA and CDR2 is YNFKEQ in the germline V gene. V lost 1 base and J 2 bases, leaving 9 bases between the germline ends. In DNA form, the CDR3 reads TGTGCCAGCAGCCAAGCGGCAGCGACCTACGAGCAGTACTTC. Its protein product is CASSQAAATYEQYF.

This clone has a count of ten or more. This chain connects TRBV4-1 to TRBJ2-5; 7 bases agree with TRBD1. This CDR3 has 19 residues. Germline CDR1 is MGHRA and CDR2 is YSYEKL. V lost 3 bases to trimming and J lost 5 bases; unmatched junction nucleotides: 21. The CDR3 loop is CASSQYPSGEGAPGETQYF. CDR3 coding DNA: TGCGCCAGCAGCCAGTACCCCTCGGGCGAGGGGGCGCCCGGGGAGACCCAGTACTTC.

This clone has ten or more counts. A junction boundary mismatches the germline segment, possibly from a read error. The chain has TRBV11-2 and TRBJ2-7, with D perhaps TRBD2 (6 bases). The CDR3 spans 12 residues. CDR1 and CDR2 from the germline V gene are SGHAT and FQNNGV. The CDR3 region is CASRRPGDSHPF. The CDR3 nucleotides read TGTGCCAGCAGACGACCGGGGGACTCGCACCCCTTC.

This clone was recorded many times. The chain has TRBV9 and TRBJ2-3; possible D gene TRBD1, 5 bases. Germline assignment: CDR1 SGDLS and CDR2 YYNGEE. The CDR3 contains 15 residues. V gave up 0 bases and J gave up 2 bases, with 10 bases separating them. The CDR3 sequence: CASSVGQTYTDTQYF. DNA for the CDR3: TGTGCCAGCAGCGTAGGACAGACTTACACAGATACGCAGTATTTT.

In this sample, this clone turned up many times. The genes are TRBV4-1 and TRBJ2-7, with 8 nucleotides matching TRBD2. Germline lookup yields CDR1 MGHRA and CDR2 YSYEKL. The CDR3 covers 19 residues. V lost 3 bases, J lost 6 bases, and 22 bases stayed unmatched. The CDR3 protein is CASSHRQGGISGAQTEQYF. The CDR3 bases are TGCGCCAGCAGCCACCGACAAGGGGGGATTAGCGGGGCCCAGACCGAGCAGTACTTC.

This rearrangement joins TRBV9 to TRBJ2-5, with 7 bases that match TRBD2. The better agreement between TRBJ2-7 and the DNA end casts doubt on the J call. Per the germline V gene, CDR1 is SGDLS and CDR2 is YYNGEE. CDR3 length equals 15 residues. The CDR3 here is CASSVGGYMDYEQYF. DNA of the CDR3: TGTGCCAGCAGCGTGGGGGGGTATATGGACTACGAGCAGTACTTC.

Many counts were recorded for this clone. The V and J genes are TRBV28 and TRBJ2-7, with 9 bases that match TRBD1. CDR3 length: 16 amino acids. V dropped 4 bases and J dropped 0; count of bases not matched to a gene: 7. In germline, CDR1 is MDHEN, CDR2 SYDVKM. Here the CDR3 DNA reads TGTGCCAGCAGTTCCCTCCGACAGGGGGGCTCCTACGAGCAGTACTTC. Translated: CASSSLRQGGSYEQYF. The full variable domain, its missing parts supplied by reference TRBV28 and TRBJ2-7, is DVKVTQSSRYLVKRTGEKVFLECVQDMDHENMFWYRQDPGLGLRLIYFSYDVKMKEKGDIPEGYSVSREKKERFSLILESASTNQTSMYLCASSSLRQGGSYEQYFGPGTRLTVT.

At least ten counts were recorded for this clone. The chain couples TRBV7-9 to TRBJ2-3; TRBD2 matches at 9 bases. V trimming: 7 bases; J trimming: 2 bases; junction bases outside the gene matches: 13. The germline gives CDR1 SEHNR, CDR2 FQNEAQ (reference sequence). This CDR3 is 17 amino acids long. DNA of the CDR3: TGTGCCAGCAAGGGGCTAGCGGGATCCTCAACCACAGATACGCAGTATTTT. Translated: CASKGLAGSSTTDTQYF.

Ten or more counts support this clone. The rearrangement joins TRBV11-2 to TRBJ1-1, with a possible D match to TRBD1 (6 bases). V was cut by 0 bases and J by 10 bases, with 12 bases left in between. The CDR3 consists of 13 residues. The germline V gene has CDR1 SGHAT and CDR2 FQNNGV. CDR3 sequence: CASSLDGRGPAFF. The CDR3 coding sequence is TGTGCCAGCAGCTTAGATGGCAGGGGACCAGCTTTCTTT. The full variable domain, in which reference TRBV11-2 and TRBJ1-1 provide the parts outside the CDR3, is EAGVAQSPRYKIIEKRQSVAFWCNPISGHATLYWYQQILGQGPKLLIQFQNNGVVDDSQLPKDRFSAERLKGVDSTLKIQPAKLEDSAVYLCASSLDGRGPAFFGQGTRLTVV.

This clone was seen ten or more times. The CDR3 DNA sequence: TGTGCCAGCAGTGATCCTAGCTTGGGACTCACAGATACGCAGTATTTT. Translating it yields CASSDPSLGLTDTQYF. V usage is TRBV6-1 and J usage is TRBJ2-3, with D possibly TRBD2 on 6 matching bases. This CDR3 has 16 amino acids. Trimming shortened V by 3 bases and J by 2 bases, and 15 bases separated the two germline ends. The germline V gene encodes CDR1 MNHNS and CDR2 SASEGT.

This clone occurred many times. The V and J genes are TRBV18 and TRBJ2-2; possible D gene TRBD2, 5 bases. Germline V lookup: CDR1 KGHSH, CDR2 LQKENI. The ends were cut back, 0 bases at V and 2 bases at J, with 13 bases in the middle. This CDR3 has 17 residues. CDR3 DNA sequence: TGTGCCAGCTCACCACCGCTTTCCAGCGGTAACACCGGGGAGCTGTTTTTT. Translated: CASSPPLSSGNTGELFF.

This clone was counted ten times or more. The V and J genes are TRBV19 and TRBJ1-4, with unresolved D. Germline lookup yields CDR1 LNHDA and CDR2 SQIVND (reference sequence). There are 14 residues in the CDR3. Trimming removed 3 bases from V and 7 bases from J, with 12 bases in between. The CDR3: CASSIPGAGEKLFF. The CDR3 nucleotides are TGTGCCAGTAGTATTCCAGGTGCAGGTGAAAAACTGTTTTTT.

Ten or more counts support this clone. This rearrangement joins TRBV7-2 to TRBJ1-5; 10 nucleotides agree with TRBD1. This CDR3 has 18 amino acids. CDR1 SGHTA and CDR2 FQGNSA come from the germline V gene. V lost 1 base and J lost 3; bases outside the gene matches: 9. In DNA form, the CDR3 reads TGTGCCAGCAGCTTAGGTGGTACCGGGACAGGGGTCAATCAGCCCCAGCATTTT. Translating it yields CASSLGGTGTGVNQPQHF.

This clone was picked up many times. V is TRBV5-1 and J is TRBJ2-5; TRBD1 matches at 12 bases. The CDR3 sequence is 16 residues long. V shed 4 bases and J 4 bases; nucleotides not matched to a gene: 8. In germline, CDR1 is SGHRS, CDR2 YFSETQ. The DNA of the CDR3 is TGCGCCAGCAGCCATCGTCCGGGACAGGGGGCAGAGACCCAGTACTTC. Its protein product is CASSHRPGQGAETQYF. The whole variable domain, filled in from reference TRBV5-1 and TRBJ2-5, reads KAGVTQTPRYLIKTRGQQVTLSCSPISGHRSVSWYQQTPGQGLQFLFEYFSETQRNKGNFPGRFSGRQFSNSRSEMNVSTLELGDSALYLCASSHRPGQGAETQYFGPGTRLLVL.

This clone was picked up many times. V and J are TRBV2 and TRBJ2-1; 8 bases map to TRBD2. In germline, CDR1 is SNHLY, CDR2 FYNNEI. This CDR3 comprises 16 residues. V lost 7 bases to trimming and J lost 6 bases; unmatched junction nucleotides: 14. In nucleotides, the CDR3 is TGTGCCAGCATTTCCACCGGGACTAGTCATTCCAATGAGCAGTTCTTC. Amino acid sequence: CASISTGTSHSNEQFF.

This clone was recorded at least ten times. CDR3 region: CASSIDLGAGDTGELFF. CDR3 nucleotides: TGTGCCAGTAGTATAGATCTTGGGGCGGGAGACACCGGGGAGCTGTTTTTT. This chain connects TRBV19 to TRBJ2-2, with TRBD2 matching over 7 bases. V shed 0 bases and J 3 bases; nucleotides not matched to a gene: 7. Germline V lookup: CDR1 LNHDA, CDR2 SQIVND (reference sequence). The CDR3 extends over 17 amino acids.

This clone was seen repeatedly, ten times or more. The rearrangement uses TRBV28 and TRBJ1-2; D is possibly TRBD1 (5 bases). V lost 4 bases, J lost 4 bases, and 10 bases lay in between. CDR3 length: 13 residues. Germline V lookup: CDR1 MDHEN, CDR2 SYDVKM. The CDR3 spells CASSYLGLYGYTF. The DNA of the CDR3 is TGTGCCAGCAGTTACCTGGGACTCTATGGCTACACCTTC.

This chain links TRBV29-1 with TRBJ2-3, with a possible D match to TRBD2 (5 bases). The V and J ends lost 8 bases and 1 base respectively, with 19 bases between them. Germline loops: CDR1 SQVTM, CDR2 ANQGSEA. CDR3 length: 15 residues. The CDR3 loop reads CSSRRTGVRTDTQYF. CDR3 nucleotide sequence: TGCAGCTCCCGGAGGACTGGCGTTCGCACAGATACGCAGTATTTT.

This clone has a count of ten or more. The J gene is TRBJ1-5, the V gene TRBV5-6; TRBD1 is a possible D gene (6 bases). Germline-derived CDR1 and CDR2 are SGHDT and YYEEEE. This CDR3 has 14 amino acids. V was shortened by 4 bases and J by 3 bases, with 11 bases between the two germline ends. Here the CDR3 DNA reads TGTGCCAGCAGCCAACAGGGATACAATCAGCCCCAGCATTTT. Translation: CASSQQGYNQPQHF.

This clone has at least ten counts. The chain couples TRBV27 to TRBJ1-4; D may be TRBD1 (5 bases). CDR3 length: 13 residues. The V gene's germline CDR1 is MNHEY and CDR2 SMNVEV (reference sequence). V was clipped by 0 bases and J by 8 bases, with 7 bases between them. Here the CDR3 reads CASSLSQGEKLFF. The CDR3 DNA reads TGTGCCAGCAGTTTATCTCAGGGCGAAAAACTGTTTTTT. Using reference TRBV27 and TRBJ1-4 for the parts outside the CDR3, the full variable domain is EAQVTQNPRYLITVTGKKLTVTCSQNMNHEYMSWYRQDPGLGLRQIYYSMNVEVTDKGDVPEGYKVSRKEKRNFPLILESPSPNQTSLYFCASSLSQGEKLFFGSGTQLSVL.

This clone was observed many times. The V call is TRBV5-4, the J call TRBJ2-5; TRBD1 agrees at 12 bases. The CDR3 covers 15 residues. Germline V gives CDR1 SGHNT, CDR2 YYREEE (reference sequence). Trimming took 4 bases from V and 5 from J; bases not matched to a gene: 6. This CDR3 is CASSIGTGGPETQYF. The CDR3 region has the DNA TGTGCCAGCAGCATCGGGACAGGGGGCCCCGAGACCCAGTACTTC.

This clone showed up many times. V usage is TRBV7-9 and J usage is TRBJ1-2, with TRBD1 identical over 10 bases. The V gene's germline CDR1 is SEHNR and CDR2 FQNEAQ (reference sequence). The CDR3 length is 16 residues. V lost 3 bases to trimming and J lost 7 bases; unmatched junction nucleotides: 11. DNA of the CDR3: TGTGCCAGCAGCTTGAGCAATCCCGGGACAGGGGTTGGCTACACCTTC. Amino acid sequence: CASSLSNPGTGVGYTF.

Many counts were recorded for this clone. This chain connects TRBV7-6 to TRBJ2-5; possibly TRBD2 for D (6 bases). Germline CDR1 reads SGHVS; CDR2 reads FNYEAQ. Trimming removed 5 bases at V and 5 bases at J, with 21 bases between. There are 16 residues in the CDR3. The CDR3 loop is CASSPAGTYLGETQYF. The DNA for the CDR3 is TGTGCCAGCAGCCCCGCCGGGACTTACCTCGGGGAGACCCAGTACTTC. The full variable domain, in which reference TRBV7-6 and TRBJ2-5 provide the parts outside the CDR3, is GAGVSQSPRYKVTKRGQDVALRCDPISGHVSLYWYRQALGQGPEFLTYFNYEAQQDKSGLPNDRFSAERPEGSISTLTIQRTEQRDSAMYRCASSPAGTYLGETQYFGPGTRLLVL.

This clone was seen at least ten times. Here the CDR3 reads CASSLARETGAQGTDTQYF. The CDR3 region has the DNA TGCGCCAGCAGCTTGGCCCGTGAGACAGGGGCTCAAGGGACAGATACGCAGTATTTT. The rearrangement links TRBV5-1 to TRBJ2-3, with TRBD1 identical over 8 bases. Trimming removed 0 bases from V and 3 bases from J; junction bases left unmatched: 15. This CDR3 has 19 residues. CDR1 and CDR2 (germline): SGHRS, YFSETQ.

This clone was counted at least ten times. The rearrangement uses TRBV11-3 and TRBJ1-1; TRBD1 matches 8 bases. Germline trimming cut 5 bases from V and 6 bases from J; bases unmatched to any gene: 8. The germline V gene has CDR1 SGHNT and CDR2 YENEEA. The CDR3 covers 14 residues. The CDR3 region is CASSLSDRGSEAFF. Here the CDR3 DNA reads TGTGCCAGCAGCCTAAGCGACAGGGGCTCTGAAGCTTTCTTT.

This clone has at least ten counts. The chain has TRBV6-4 and TRBJ2-3, with TRBD2 matching over 7 bases. CDR1 and CDR2 from the germline V gene are MRHNA and SNTAGT. The ends lost 9 bases at V and 1 base at J; junction bases unmatched: 10. The CDR3 sequence is 15 residues long. For the CDR3, the DNA is TGTGCCAGTTCTCGGACGAGCGGGGGCACAGATACGCAGTATTTT. It translates to CASSRTSGGTDTQYF.

This clone occurred many times. The chain recombines TRBV14 with TRBJ2-7; 8 positions agree with TRBD1. Germline assignment: CDR1 SGHDN and CDR2 FVKESK. The CDR3 covers 15 residues. V was pared by 3 bases and J by 2 bases, with 6 bases of the junction left unmatched. The CDR3 reads CASSQSTGEPYEQYF. For the CDR3, the DNA is TGTGCCAGCAGCCAGTCGACAGGGGAACCCTACGAGCAGTACTTC. The full variable domain, its missing parts supplied by reference TRBV14 and TRBJ2-7, is EAGVTQFPSHSVIEKGQTVTLRCDPISGHDNLYWYRRVMGKEIKFLLHFVKESKQDESGMPNNRFLAERTGGTYSTLKVQPAELEDSGVYFCASSQSTGEPYEQYFGPGTRLTVT.

This clone has at least ten counts. For the CDR3, the DNA is TGTGCCAGCAGCGGGACTAGCGGCGGTATCAATGAGCAGTTCTTC. Amino acid sequence: CASSGTSGGINEQFF. The V call is TRBV5-6, the J call TRBJ2-1; 11 bases fit TRBD2. The CDR3 loop spans 15 amino acids. Germline V gene data show CDR1 as SGHDT and CDR2 as YYEEEE. V gave up 4 bases and J gave up 6 bases; unmatched junction bases: 6.